This T cell receptor beta chain was captured in a study of radiation and T cells in renal cell carcinoma. Sequenced by immunoSEQ multiplex PCR; TCRdb stores in-frame clones only, minus some. The table lists more than 65,000 clones, about 86% of them singletons. Time point indicated: blood 2 weeks post-SBRT. This sample's treatment: 15 Gy SBRT to primary tumor, nephrectomy 4 weeks later. The patient's renal cell carcinoma had clear cell pathology. The CDR3 spans 16 residues. Germline assignment: CDR1 SGHTA and CDR2 FQGNSA. V lost 5 bases and J 6 bases, leaving 23 bases between the germline ends. This chain joins TRBV7-2 and TRBJ2-7; a possible D gene is TRBD2 (6 bases). The sample consisted of blood, taken from a patient whose treatment included radiotherapy and nephrectomy. The source is a woman aged 50 to 65 with renal cell carcinoma. This CDR3 is CASSQNRDSDPREQYF. CDR3 DNA: TGTGCCAGCAGCCAGAACCGGGACTCCGACCCCCGCGAGCAGTACTTC.